The 16 T cell receptor beta chains below come from one sample, sequenced in a study of T cells after yellow fever vaccination. TCRdb processed the 5' RACE reads anew with MiXCR; each CDR3 protein has one entry. Of 250,000 to 400,000 distinct CDR3 sequences detected, over 4% appear once; the ten largest clones hold around 24%. The sequencing used PBMCs, collected 5 days after the yellow fever booster vaccination. Source of these receptors: a man aged 18 to 35 who received the YFV17D yellow fever vaccine.

The chain recombines TRBV15 with TRBJ1-1, with D hard to call. CDR1 is LNHNV, CDR2 YYDKDF, per germline (reference sequence). Between the trimmed V and J ends, which lost 0 bases and 5 bases, there was a span of 10 bases. This CDR3 has 14 residues. The DNA for the CDR3 is TGTGCCACCAGCAGAGATCTCGGCGTGACTGAAGCTTTCTTT. It is translated as CATSRDLGVTEAFF.

This clonotype was detected ten times or more. This chain uses TRBV12-3 or TRBV12-4 with TRBJ2-7; D may match TRBD1 or TRBD2 (5 bases each). The CDR3 is 12 residues long. The V gene lost 4 bases and the J gene lost 5 bases, with 9 bases spanning the gap. The CDR3 DNA follows: TGTGCCAGCAGTTCCGGGGCGGACGAGCAGTACTTC. This codes for CASSSGADEQYF.

Concerning this clonotype itself: With a much larger clone just one base away, this may be a read error. The genes are TRBV11-2 and TRBJ2-3; D is ambiguous. The CDR3 covers 14 residues. Germline V gives CDR1 SGHAT, CDR2 FQNNGV. V was cut by 0 bases and J by 8 bases, with 12 bases left in between. The CDR3 spells CASSLDVAAVTQYF. The CDR3 bases are TGTGCCAGCAGCTTAGATGTAGCAGCAGTTACGCAGTATTTT.

This clonotype is large (0.1 to 1%) by share. The chain carries TRBV7-2 and TRBJ1-1; D gene unclear. The germline V and J ends were trimmed by 8 bases and 11 bases, with 12 bases remaining between them. This CDR3 spans 10 amino acids. CDR1 and CDR2 (germline): SGHTA, FQGNSA. The CDR3 sequence: CASGRLGAFF. The CDR3 region has the DNA TGTGCCAGCGGGCGGTTGGGGGCTTTCTTT.

This clonotype was seen at least ten times. The chain uses TRBV7-2 and TRBJ1-5; D uncertain. Trimming removed 6 bases at V and 0 bases at J, with 6 bases between. CDR1 and CDR2 (germline): SGHTA, FQGNSA. The CDR3 loop spans 13 amino acids. CDR3 region: CASSQNSNQPQHF. In DNA form, the CDR3 reads TGTGCCAGCAGTCAAAATAGCAATCAGCCCCAGCATTTT.

V and J are TRBV15 and TRBJ1-5, with TRBD1 matching 7 bases. This CDR3 region has 15 residues. The V segment lost 2 bases and the J segment 5 bases; nucleotides outside the gene matches: 6. Germline V gene sequence: CDR1 LNHNV, CDR2 YYDKDF (reference sequence). The CDR3: CATSRSRGTDQPQHF. The CDR3 DNA is TGTGCCACCAGCAGAAGTAGGGGGACAGATCAGCCCCAGCATTTT.

This clonotype was detected only a few times. This chain links TRBV7-9 with TRBJ1-5; D is uncertain. The CDR3 is 15 amino acids. The V gene lost 3 bases and the J gene lost 0 bases, with 9 bases spanning the gap. Germline V gene sequence: CDR1 SEHNR, CDR2 FQNEAQ (reference sequence). The DNA of the CDR3 is TGTGCCAGCAGCTTGGATGAATATAGCAATCAGCCCCAGCATTTT. This translates into CASSLDEYSNQPQHF. Variable domain in full (rest from reference TRBV7-9 and TRBJ1-5): DTGVSQNPRHKITKRGQNVTFRCDPISEHNRLYWYRQTLGQGPEFLTYFQNEAQLEKSRLLSDRFSAERPKGSFSTLEIQRTEQGDSAMYLCASSLDEYSNQPQHFGDGTRLSIL.

The chain joins TRBV27 to TRBJ2-1, with 7 bases that match TRBD2. CDR3 length equals 16 residues. The germline V gene encodes CDR1 MNHEY and CDR2 SMNVEV (reference sequence). With 6 bases clipped from V and 6 bases from J, the junction kept 14 bases outside the gene matches. DNA for the CDR3: TGTGCCAGCAGCCCCCAAGGAGCGGGGAACATCAATGAGCAGTTCTTC. Its protein is CASSPQGAGNINEQFF.

This clonotype has just a few counts. This chain uses TRBV6-6 with TRBJ2-6; no definite D call. CDR1 is MNHNY and CDR2 is SVGAGI in the germline V gene (reference sequence). Trimming removed 6 bases from V and 1 base from J, with 10 bases in between. This CDR3 is 15 amino acids long. The CDR3, as DNA: TGTGCCAGCAGCTTAGGATGGTCTGGGGCCAACGTCCTGACTTTC. Its translation: CASSLGWSGANVLTF.

This clonotype showed up just a few times. The chain recombines TRBV21-1 with TRBJ2-7; TRBD2, as called in the table, went unchecked against the DNA. TRBV21-1 is classified as a pseudogene. The CDR3 is 20 amino acids. CDR3 protein: CASGTSGGALGPSPFYEQYV. The DNA for the CDR3 is TGTGCCAGCGGGACTAGCGGGGGGGCCCTAGGGCCTAGCCCTTTTTACGAGCAGTACGTC.

The chain combines TRBV7-9 with TRBJ1-1; unclear D gene. Germline CDR1 SEHNR, CDR2 FQNEAQ (reference sequence). V lost 6 bases and J 4 bases, leaving 15 bases between the germline ends. This CDR3 has 14 residues. DNA of the CDR3: TGTGCCAGCAGGCCCCGGACTTTAGCCACTGAAGCTTTCTTT. Residues: CASRPRTLATEAFF.

The V call is TRBV4-3, the J call TRBJ2-3; 9 nucleotides align to TRBD2. J was trimmed by 7 bases and V by 1 base; bases with no gene match: 18. Per the germline V gene, CDR1 is LGHNA and CDR2 is YSLEER. The CDR3 contains 19 residues. The CDR3 nucleotides are TGCGCCAGCAGCCAAGGGCGGGTAGCGGGGGCCGCCCGTCGATATACGCAGTATTTT. This translates into CASSQGRVAGAARRYTQYF.

This clonotype has a count of ten or more. The chain is built from TRBV12-3 or TRBV12-4 and TRBJ2-4, with a possible D match to TRBD1 (6 bases). The V end lost 5 bases, the J end lost 11 bases, and 10 bases lay between the germline ends. This CDR3 region has 11 residues. As DNA, the CDR3 is TGTGCCAGCAGTCCCCGGACAGTTCAGTACTTC. Protein sequence: CASSPRTVQYF.

This sequence joins TRBV5-6 and TRBJ1-5, with 7 bases fitting TRBD1. The CDR3 extends over 16 amino acids. Germline-derived CDR1 and CDR2 are SGHDT and YYEEEE. Germline trimming cut 0 bases from V and 1 base from J; bases unmatched to any gene: 4. The CDR3 DNA sequence: TGTGCCAGCAGCTTGGCAACAGGGGAGAGCAATCAGCCCCAGCATTTT. It codes for CASSLATGESNQPQHF.

This clonotype was counted a few times. V is TRBV7-9 and J is TRBJ2-7, with 8 nucleotides matching TRBD2. The ends lost 6 bases at V and 0 bases at J; junction bases unmatched: 4. There are 14 residues in the CDR3. The germline V gene encodes CDR1 SEHNR and CDR2 FQNEAQ (reference sequence). CDR3 sequence reads: CASRVLADSYEQYF. The CDR3 DNA reads as TGTGCCAGCAGGGTACTAGCGGACTCCTACGAGCAGTACTTC.

The J gene is TRBJ1-1, the V gene TRBV15; D may be TRBD1 (5 bases). The CDR3 covers 18 residues. Germline-derived CDR1 and CDR2 are LNHNV and YYDKDF (reference sequence). The V gene lost 1 base and the J gene lost 0 bases, with 18 bases spanning the gap. CDR3 nucleotides: TGTGCCACCAGCAGAGCTCCTCCGGGACGGCTATTGAACACTGAAGCTTTCTTT. Amino acids: CATSRAPPGRLLNTEAFF.